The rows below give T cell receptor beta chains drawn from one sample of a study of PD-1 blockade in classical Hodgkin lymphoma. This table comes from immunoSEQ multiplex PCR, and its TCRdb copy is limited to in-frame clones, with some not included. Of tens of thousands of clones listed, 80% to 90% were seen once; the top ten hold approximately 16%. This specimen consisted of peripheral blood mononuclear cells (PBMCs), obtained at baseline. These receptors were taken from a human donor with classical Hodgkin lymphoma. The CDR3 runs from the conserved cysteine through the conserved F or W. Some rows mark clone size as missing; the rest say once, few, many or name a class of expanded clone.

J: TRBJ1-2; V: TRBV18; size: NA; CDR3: CASSPKSNSGSYGYTF
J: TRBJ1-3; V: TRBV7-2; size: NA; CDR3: CASSFTGSSGNTIYF
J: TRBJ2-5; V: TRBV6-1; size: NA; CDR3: CASRGAFGGQYF
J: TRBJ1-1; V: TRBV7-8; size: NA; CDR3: CASSSFPGQGFVTEAFF
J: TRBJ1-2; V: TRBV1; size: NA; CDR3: CTSSPAGAGYTF
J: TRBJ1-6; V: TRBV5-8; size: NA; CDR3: CASSNDRVTLHF
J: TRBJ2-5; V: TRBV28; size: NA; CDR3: CASSLPGQGLETQYF
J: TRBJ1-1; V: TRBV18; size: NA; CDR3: CASSPLAGGYTNTEAFF
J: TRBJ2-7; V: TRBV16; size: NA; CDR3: CASSLGQVSSYEQYF
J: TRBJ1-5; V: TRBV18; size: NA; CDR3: CASSLREGQPQHF
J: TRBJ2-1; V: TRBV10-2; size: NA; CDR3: CASRETTGTPGGNEQFF
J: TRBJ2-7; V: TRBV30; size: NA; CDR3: CAWSVSGEQYF
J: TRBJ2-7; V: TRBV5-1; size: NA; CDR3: CASSLGWNTYEQYF
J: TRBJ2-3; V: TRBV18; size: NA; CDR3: CASSPQRGDTDTQYF
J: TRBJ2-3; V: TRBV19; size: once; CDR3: CASSIDQSGASTDTQYF
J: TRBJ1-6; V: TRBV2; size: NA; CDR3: CASSLTPPQGTSPLHF
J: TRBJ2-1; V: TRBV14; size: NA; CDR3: CASRKVGVSYNEQFF
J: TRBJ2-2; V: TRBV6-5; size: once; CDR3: CASSSNRGWSGELFF
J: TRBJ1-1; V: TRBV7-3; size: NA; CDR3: CASSLQGSDTEAFF
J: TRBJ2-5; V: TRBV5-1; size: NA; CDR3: CASSLAGNQETQYF
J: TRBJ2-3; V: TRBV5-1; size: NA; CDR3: CASSDQGTDTQYF